The T cell receptor (beta chain) under discussion was sequenced for a study of beta chain features in type 1 diabetes (dated by TCRdb to the late 2010s). Study-wide context: Patients and healthy donors did not differ in mean age, gender distribution, total cell number or subset yield. A total of just under 110,000,000 sorted cells were examined across all samples, and RNA yield correlated strongly with the number of cells per subset. In the study, TCRB repertoires of sorted circulating CD4+ T cell subsets from recently diagnosed type 1 diabetes patients were compared with those of matched healthy donors. Regulatory and stem cell-like memory subsets were obtained from only 8 patients and roughly 8 healthy donors, while naive and central memory subsets were obtained from all 30 or so donors. Study-level results and caveats: In all four CD4+ subsets, TCRB CDR3 length was moderately but significantly shorter in type 1 diabetes patients. Because cDNA rather than genomic DNA was sequenced, highly expressing activated cells could have been over-represented, although no difference in activation and CD3 levels was found between groups. HLA sub-analyses involved small numbers of individuals, so any influence of HLA type on TCRB rearrangement remained unresolved. At VDJ recombination sites, patients with type 1 diabetes made fewer insertions and deleted more nucleotides, a pattern implying thymic rearrangement abnormalities. PCR may preferentially amplify shorter templates, but because patient and control samples were amplified and corrected together, any resulting skew would affect both groups equally. Naive, central memory and regulatory TCRB repertoires appeared to be more similar among patients than among healthy donors.

Worth noting for this clone: Its specific antigen is unknown. It has no much larger one-base neighbor in the sample; base qualities were not kept.

Each donor gave one peripheral blood draw, around 0.12 L on average, collected into heparinised tubes. A BD FACSAria II was used to sort naive, central memory, regulatory and stem cell-like memory CD4+ T cells with a panel that included CD45RO, CCR7, CD25, CD127, CD95 and CD27. Purity was above 95% for every sorted population. PBMCs were isolated immediately by Lymphoprep density gradient centrifugation and stained directly without culture. To minimize batch effects, samples were stained and sorted in pairs, one healthy donor with one patient per experiment. Sequences KGHSH (CDR1) and LQKENI (CDR2) are obtained from the germline V gene. The CDR3 measures 14 amino acids from cysteine to phenylalanine. Only CDR3 DNA is held: 42 bases, read in frame from base 1. The germline V and J ends show losses of 5 bases and 0 bases respectively, and no gene match explains 1 base of the junction. All of the isolated RNA was reverse transcribed with the High Capacity cDNA Reverse Transcription Kit, so expressed TCRB transcripts were sequenced. Deep immunoSEQ sequencing was performed on naive, central memory and regulatory T cell samples, with an average of roughly 3.5 million total reads per sample. After sorted cells were lysed in RLT buffer, RNA was extracted with DNase-treated RNeasy Micro or Mini kits, with the choice depending on cell number. Each cell subset was processed on its own to prevent cross-contamination, while patient and healthy donor samples were processed together. TCRB sequences were amplified from cDNA with the immunoSEQ multiplex PCR, producing 87-bp fragments spanning the CDR3 region. Sequencing of the amplicons was done on the Illumina HiSeq platform. Turning to the authors' computational methods: PCR bias was computationally corrected using synthetic template baselines, reads within Hamming distance 2 were collapsed, and singletons that could not be merged were discarded. Reads were aligned against IMGT to assign V, D and J genes, CDR3 length and insertions or deletions at six rearrangement sites. Within each subset, clonotype counts were normalized to sorted cell number, after which true diversity and Gini coefficients were computed with the tcR R package. The overlap coefficient, calculated on TCRB nucleotide sequences, was used to measure repertoire sharing. As a proxy for the pre-selection repertoire, out-of-frame TCRB sequences from naive cells were analyzed. Held by TCRdb, this immuneACCESS table contains in-frame sequences only and omits some clones. Under half of the omission traces to an unresolved V gene where checked; the cause of the rest is unknown. The V and J calls and the clone size are those of that table, but D and trimming were determined from the DNA. This sample is represented by 330,000 or so clones; 10% to 15% of them were singletons. The ten most abundant clones make up roughly 0.0097% of the sample.

Sequencing was carried out using naive CD4+ T cells from blood. The intended sense of this specimen's cell subset or site label: true naive CD4+ T cells. The rearranged chain carries TRBV18 and TRBJ2-1, with 7 bases matching TRBD2. The TCR was taken from a woman aged 18-35 years with type 1 diabetes. Here the CDR3 is given as CASSKRDSYNEQFF. The DNA is as follows: TGTGCCAGCTCAAAGCGGGACTCCTACAATGAGCAGTTCTTC.